What follows are 5 T cell receptor beta chains derived from one specimen sequenced in a study of cytomegalovirus exposure and HLA in healthy donors. Primers included in the PCR were 60 Vbeta and 13 Jbeta primers. The data were produced by immunoSEQ multiplex PCR, yet TCRdb's version contains in-frame clones alone and is incomplete. Here the sample spans around 150,000 clones, about 74% being singletons. Sequencing input: PBMCs. The receptors derive from a woman between 50 and 59 years old in good health and CMV-seronegative.

V and J are TRBV9 and TRBJ2-1; 7 bases are a match to TRBD2. Germline V gene sequence: CDR1 SGDLS, CDR2 YYNGEE. This CDR3 comprises 16 residues. The V gene end was trimmed by 0 bases and the J gene end by 5 bases; junction bases not matched to a gene: 8. The CDR3, as DNA: TGTGCCAGCAGCGTAGTGGGACTACCGACTCACAATGAGCAGTTCTTC. It is translated as CASSVVGLPTHNEQFF.

The V and J genes are TRBV7-9 and TRBJ2-1; D is possibly TRBD1 (7 bases). Germline CDR1 is SEHNR and CDR2 is FQNEAQ (reference sequence). CDR3 length: 14 residues. V gave up 5 bases and J gave up 7 bases, with 15 bases separating them. CDR3: CASSRGQGGNEQFF. CDR3 sequence (DNA): TGTGCCAGCAGCAGAGGGCAGGGGGGTAATGAGCAGTTCTTC.

This clone appeared a few times. V and J are TRBV15 and TRBJ2-7; the D is unclear. With 3 bases removed from V and 0 bases from J, the gap between germline ends came to 6 bases. Germline V CDR1 and CDR2: LNHNV, YYDKDF (reference sequence). The CDR3 is made up of 13 amino acids. In DNA, the CDR3 is TGTGCCACCAGCAGGAGCGACTCCTACGAGCAGTACTTC. Translated: CATSRSDSYEQYF.

The rearrangement uses TRBV7-9 and TRBJ1-4, with D possibly matching TRBD1 (6 bases). Per the germline V gene, CDR1 is SEHNR and CDR2 is FQNEAQ (reference sequence). CDR3 size: 15 residues. Trimming took 2 bases from V and 5 from J, leaving 12 bases between them. The DNA of the CDR3 is TGTGCCAGCAGCTTATGGGGAGGGGGAAATGAAAAACTGTTTTTT. Residues: CASSLWGGGNEKLFF. The variable domain in full, with the rest retrieved from reference TRBV7-9 and TRBJ1-4, is DTGVSQNPRHKITKRGQNVTFRCDPISEHNRLYWYRQTLGQGPEFLTYFQNEAQLEKSRLLSDRFSAERPKGSFSTLEIQRTEQGDSAMYLCASSLWGGGNEKLFFGSGTQLSVL.

The chain has TRBV9 and TRBJ2-2, with 11 positions matching TRBD2. CDR1 is SGDLS, CDR2 YYNGEE, per germline. The CDR3 sequence is 17 residues long. The V gene end was trimmed by 2 bases and the J gene end by 5 bases; junction bases not matched to a gene: 8. The CDR3: CASSVPLAGGHTGELFF. DNA of the CDR3: TGTGCCAGCAGCGTTCCGTTAGCGGGGGGGCATACCGGGGAGCTGTTTTTT. Variable domain in full (rest from reference TRBV9 and TRBJ2-2): DSGVTQTPKHLITATGQRVTLRCSPRSGDLSVYWYQQSLDQGLQFLIQYYNGEERAKGNILERFSAQQFPDLHSELNLSSLELGDSALYFCASSVPLAGGHTGELFFGEGSRLTVL.